This is a list of T cell receptor beta chains from one sample in a study of blood T cell repertoires in COVID-19. Data came from immunoSEQ multiplex PCR; TCRdb stores just in-frame clones and leaves some out. The sample carries over 85,000 clones, more than 75% recorded once. Sequencing was done on a sample of peripheral blood. The receptors shown here come from a woman between 45 and 60 years old with acute or convalescent COVID-19. CDR3s include the opening cysteine and the closing phenylalanine or tryptophan. D genes are given only for firm matches. Clone size is given for some rows only: seen once, a few or many times, or a class if the clone is expanded.

TRBV5-1	NA	NA	TRBJ2-1	TGCGCCAGCAGCTCGACTCCAACGAGCTCCTACAATGAGCAGTTCTTC	CASSSTPTSSYNEQFF
TRBV19	NA	NA	TRBJ2-1	TGTGCCAGTAGTTCCGACTTATACAATGAGCAGTTCTTC	CASSSDLYNEQFF
TRBV6-5	TRBD1	NA	TRBJ1-2	TGTGCCAGCAGGGACTCCGGACAGGGCTATGGCTACACCTTC	CASRDSGQGYGYTF
TRBV15	TRBD1	NA	TRBJ1-1	TGTGCCACCAGCAGAGAAGCAGGGGGGACTGAAGCTTTCTTT	CATSREAGGTEAFF
TRBV28	TRBD2	NA	TRBJ2-5	TGTGCCAGCAGCACGGGGGGGCAAGAGACCCAGTACTTC	CASSTGGQETQYF
TRBV7-9	NA	NA	TRBJ1-6	TGTGCCAGCAGCACCGGGACTTTCAATTCACCCCTCCACTTT	CASSTGTFNSPLHF
TRBV7-9	NA	NA	TRBJ2-7	TGTGCCAGCAGCTTAGCAGCCCAGGGTGTATCCTACGAGCAGTACTTC	CASSLAAQGVSYEQYF
TRBV5-1	NA	NA	TRBJ1-1	TGCGCCAGCAGCTTGGCAGGGCAGTTCAACACTGAAGCTTTCTTT	CASSLAGQFNTEAFF
TRBV12-3/TRBV12-4	TRBD1	NA	TRBJ1-5	TGTGCCAGCAGTACGCGACAGGGTCAGCCCCAGCATTTT	CASSTRQGQPQHF
TRBV19	NA	once	TRBJ1-5	TGTGCCAGTAGTATGGGAGAGATCGTAGGGCCCCAGCATTTT	CASSMGEIVGPQHF
TRBV19	NA	NA	TRBJ1-6	TGTGCCAGTAGTGGAGAGGCCTATAATTCACCCCTCCACTTT	CASSGEAYNSPLHF
TRBV30	TRBD1	NA	TRBJ2-1	TGTGCCTGGAGCGGGACAGGGGTAACGAATGAGCAGTTCTTC	CAWSGTGVTNEQFF
TRBV24-1	NA	NA	TRBJ2-2	TGTGCCACCAGTGACTGGACAGTCACCGGGGAGCTGTTTTTT	CATSDWTVTGELFF
TRBV2	TRBD1	NA	TRBJ2-7	TGTGCCAGCAGTGCAGACAGGGGCCACGAGCAGTACTTC	CASSADRGHEQYF
TRBV7-9	NA	NA	TRBJ1-2	TGTGCCAGCTCTCCAGGACAGAACTATGGCTACACCTTC	CASSPGQNYGYTF
TRBV12-3/TRBV12-4	NA	NA	TRBJ1-2	TGTGCCAGCAGTATGACAGTCAACTATGGCTACACCTTC	CASSMTVNYGYTF